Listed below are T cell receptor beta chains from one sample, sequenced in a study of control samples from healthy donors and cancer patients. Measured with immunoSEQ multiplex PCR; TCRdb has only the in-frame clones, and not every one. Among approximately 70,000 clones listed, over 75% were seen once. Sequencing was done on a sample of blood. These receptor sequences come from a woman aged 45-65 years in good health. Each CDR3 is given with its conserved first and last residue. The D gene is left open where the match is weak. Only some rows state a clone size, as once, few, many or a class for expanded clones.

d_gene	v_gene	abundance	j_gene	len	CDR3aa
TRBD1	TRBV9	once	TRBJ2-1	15	CASSVEGQGASEQFF
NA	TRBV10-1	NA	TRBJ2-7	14	CASSGTHGGAEQYF
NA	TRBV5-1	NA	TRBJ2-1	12	CASSLGRGEQFF
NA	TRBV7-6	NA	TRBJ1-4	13	CASSPRTNEKLFF
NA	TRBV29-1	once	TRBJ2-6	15	CSVGLGGSGANVLTF
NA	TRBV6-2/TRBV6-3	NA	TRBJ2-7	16	CASSYSDRLLPYEQYF
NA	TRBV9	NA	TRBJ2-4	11	CASSGENIQYF
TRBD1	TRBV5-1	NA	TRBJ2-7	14	CASSPRDREGEQYF
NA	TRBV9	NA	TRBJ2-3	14	CASSGGAEADTQYF
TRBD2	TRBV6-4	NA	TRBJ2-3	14	CASSDTLATDTQYF
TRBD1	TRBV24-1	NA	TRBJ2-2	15	CATSDPPGQHGELFF
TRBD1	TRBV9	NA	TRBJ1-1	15	CASSLPPGQGNGAFF
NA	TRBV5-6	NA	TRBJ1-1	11	CASSLNTEAFF